A single sample gave rise to the 20 T cell receptor beta chains below, sequenced in a study of blood T cell repertoires in COVID-19. Profiled with immunoSEQ multiplex PCR; TCRdb holds only in-frame clones, not every one. The top ten hold 3.5% to 5% of the sample, which has about 160,000 clones, roughly 91% seen once. Sequencing input: peripheral blood. All receptors derive from a woman between 50 and 59 years old with acute or convalescent COVID-19.

The chain recombines TRBV25-1 with TRBJ2-7; D might be TRBD1 (5 bases). The CDR3 covers 14 residues. CDR1 is MGHDK, CDR2 SYGVNS, per germline. V was cut by 3 bases and J by 2 bases, with 11 bases left in between. The CDR3 coding sequence is TGTGCCAGCAGTGATTTAACGACAGCCTACGAGCAGTACTTC. It yields the protein CASSDLTTAYEQYF.

This rearrangement joins TRBV28 to TRBJ1-5, with D possibly TRBD1 on 5 matching bases. Trimming cost V 7 bases and J 4 bases, with 17 bases left between them. CDR3 length: 15 amino acids. Germline CDR1 MDHEN, CDR2 SYDVKM. DNA of the CDR3: TGTGCCAGCATCCTTTCCCAGGGTTGGAATCAGCCCCAGCATTTT. As protein: CASILSQGWNQPQHF.

This clone was detected only once. The V call is TRBV3-1 (or the pseudogene TRBV3-2), the J call TRBJ2-4; possible D gene TRBD2, 5 bases. This CDR3 has 13 amino acids. Germline V gene data show CDR1 as LGHDT and CDR2 as YNNKEL (reference sequence). V gave up 4 bases and J gave up 3 bases, with 7 bases separating them. CDR3 sequence reads: CASSPRGKNIQYF. CDR3 sequence (DNA): TGTGCCAGCAGCCCTCGGGGCAAAAACATTCAGTACTTC.

The J gene is TRBJ1-5, the V gene TRBV6-5, with D perhaps matching TRBD1 (5 bases). Germline values: CDR1 MNHEY, CDR2 SVGAGI. V gave up 2 bases and J gave up 6 bases, with 8 bases separating them. The CDR3 totals 13 residues. The CDR3 nucleotides read TGTGCCAGCAGTTACGGACACCTTCAGCCCCAGCATTTT. Its protein product is CASSYGHLQPQHF.

The rearrangement uses TRBV27 and TRBJ1-2, with TRBD1 as a possible D gene (5 bases). This CDR3 is 18 amino acids long. Trimming removed 8 bases at V and 8 bases at J, with 33 bases between. Germline assignment: CDR1 MNHEY and CDR2 SMNVEV (reference sequence). The CDR3, as DNA: TGTGCCAGCTCCTCTATTTCAGGGAAGGGCAAGATAGAACGCGGCTACACCTTC. Its translation is CASSSISGKGKIERGYTF.

The chain carries TRBV7-2 and TRBJ1-3; D possibly corresponds to TRBD1 (6 bases). The CDR3 spans 14 residues. Trimming left V 5 bases short and J 4 bases short, with 12 bases between. Germline-derived CDR1 and CDR2 are SGHTA and FQGNSA. The chain's CDR3 is CASSLGTLGNTIYF. As DNA, the CDR3 is TGTGCCAGCAGCCTCGGGACATTAGGAAACACCATATATTTT.

This chain links TRBV28 with TRBJ2-1; 9 nucleotides line up with TRBD2. Per the germline V gene, CDR1 is MDHEN and CDR2 is SYDVKM. The trim removed 5 bases at V and 6 bases at J, leaving 14 bases unmatched. CDR3 size: 17 residues. In DNA form, the CDR3 reads TGTGCCAGCAGTCCCATCAGGCAAGCGGGAGGTTCCAATGAGCAGTTCTTC. Translated: CASSPIRQAGGSNEQFF.

The chain links TRBV4-3 to TRBJ1-2; 11 positions agree with TRBD1. This CDR3 is built from 18 residues. Germline V gene sequence: CDR1 LGHNA, CDR2 YSLEER. The J segment lost 3 bases and the V segment lost 0 bases, leaving 9 bases of the junction unmatched. CDR3 DNA sequence: TGCGCCAGCAGCCAAGATTGGACAGGGGGCATTAGGGACTATGGCTACACCTTC. Protein: CASSQDWTGGIRDYGYTF.

The chain carries TRBV2 and TRBJ2-1; D not certain. Germline assignment: CDR1 SNHLY and CDR2 FYNNEI. V lost 2 bases to trimming and J lost 10 bases, with 18 bases between them. The CDR3 contains 15 residues. The CDR3 DNA follows: TGTGCCAGCAGTGAACGGCTAGTTCAACCTGGGGAGCAGTTCTTC. Translation gives CASSERLVQPGEQFF. Full variable domain (remainder filled in from reference TRBV2 and TRBJ2-1): EPEVTQTPSHQVTQMGQEVILRCVPISNHLYFYWYRQILGQKVEFLVSFYNNEISEKSEIFDDQFSVERPDGSNFTLKIRSTKLEDSAMYFCASSERLVQPGEQFFGPGTRLTVL.

The V and J genes are TRBV2 and TRBJ2-5, with D perhaps TRBD1 (6 bases). Germline CDR1 SNHLY, CDR2 FYNNEI. This CDR3 has 12 residues. Trimming left V 6 bases short and J 9 bases short, with 14 bases between. CDR3 nucleotide sequence: TGTGCCAGCAGCGACAGGAAGGGGGCCCAGTACTTC. Its protein is CASSDRKGAQYF.

The chain uses TRBV10-3 and TRBJ1-1; D ambiguous. The CDR3 consists of 13 residues. Germline V CDR1 and CDR2: ENHRY, SYGVKD. The V end lost 8 bases, the J end lost 1 base, and 11 bases lay between the germline ends. CDR3 sequence: CAIQTSKNTEAFF. CDR3 nucleotide sequence: TGTGCCATCCAGACAAGCAAGAACACTGAAGCTTTCTTT.

The rearrangement uses TRBV6-5 and TRBJ2-7, with a tentative D call TRBD1 (5 bases). The CDR3 length is 13 residues. Between the trimmed V and J ends, which lost 2 bases and 4 bases, there was a span of 9 bases. Germline lookup yields CDR1 MNHEY and CDR2 SVGAGI. The CDR3 coding sequence is TGTGCCAGCAGTTACGGAAAGGGGTACGAGCAGTACTTC. The encoded protein is CASSYGKGYEQYF.

The chain joins TRBV3-1 (or the pseudogene TRBV3-2) to TRBJ1-1; no definite D call. The ends were cut back, 4 bases at V and 0 bases at J, with 15 bases in the middle. The CDR3 length is 16 residues. CDR1 is LGHDT and CDR2 is YNNKEL in the germline V gene (reference sequence). The CDR3 region has the DNA TGTGCCAGCAGCCCACACGCGACATTCATGAACACTGAAGCTTTCTTT. Protein product: CASSPHATFMNTEAFF.

The chain combines TRBV10-1 with TRBJ1-1, with D maybe TRBD1 (5 bases). Between the trimmed V and J ends, which lost 2 bases and 7 bases, there was a span of 14 bases. This CDR3 has 14 residues. Germline CDR1 WNHNN, CDR2 SYGVQD (reference sequence). The CDR3 protein is CASSEGGTEGEAFF. The DNA of the CDR3 is TGCGCCAGCAGTGAGGGGGGGACGGAGGGTGAAGCTTTCTTT.

The V and J genes are TRBV23-1 and TRBJ2-1; TRBD2 might be the D (5 bases). TRBV23-1 is sorted into the ORF group, with uncertain function. V gave up 4 bases and J gave up 0 bases, with 13 bases separating them. The CDR3 spans 16 residues. CDR3 nucleotides: TGCGCCAGCAGTCGCGAGGAGACTAACTCCTACAATGAGCAGTTCTTC. Its translation: CASSREETNSYNEQFF.

This clone was observed once. The CDR3 bases are TGTGCCAGCAGCCAAAAAGGACAGAAGAACACTGAAGCTTTCTTT. This translates into CASSQKGQKNTEAFF. The V gene is TRBV4-2, the J gene TRBJ1-1, with D possibly being TRBD1 (6 bases). Trimming shortened V by 2 bases and J by 1 base, and 11 bases separated the two germline ends. This CDR3 has 15 amino acids. Germline lookup yields CDR1 LGHNA and CDR2 YNFKEQ.

The J gene is TRBJ1-5, the V gene TRBV6-6, with a tentative D call TRBD1 (5 bases). The CDR3 length is 13 residues. Germline lookup yields CDR1 MNHNY and CDR2 SVGAGI (reference sequence). V was cut by 7 bases and J by 7 bases, with 14 bases left in between. The CDR3 loop reads CASTLPGKQPQHF. CDR3 DNA sequence: TGTGCCAGCACCTTGCCAGGGAAGCAGCCCCAGCATTTT.

The chain couples TRBV10-3 to TRBJ2-2; 8 bases match TRBD2. This CDR3 contains 14 residues. V was pared by 8 bases and J by 6 bases, with 8 bases of the junction left unmatched. Germline V gene sequence: CDR1 ENHRY, CDR2 SYGVKD. The CDR3 reads CAIPGGRFAGELFF. The DNA of the CDR3 is TGTGCCATCCCGGGCGGGAGGTTCGCCGGGGAGCTGTTTTTT.

The chain is built from TRBV30 and TRBJ2-7, with D possibly matching TRBD2 (6 bases). Germline CDR1 reads GTSNPN; CDR2 reads SVGIG (reference sequence). The germline V and J ends were trimmed by 3 bases and 0 bases, with 6 bases remaining between them. The CDR3 sequence is 12 residues long. The CDR3 DNA sequence: TGTGCCTGGAGCGGGGGCTCCTACGAGCAGTACTTC. It specifies CAWSGGSYEQYF.

V is TRBV7-9 and J is TRBJ1-2; the D gene is possibly TRBD1 (5 bases). Looked up from germline, CDR1 is SEHNR and CDR2 is FQNEAQ (reference sequence). The CDR3 loop spans 13 amino acids. Trimming removed 5 bases from V and 3 bases from J, with 10 bases in between. The CDR3 spells CASSLGQHYGYTF. Here the CDR3 DNA reads TGTGCCAGCAGCCTGGGGCAGCACTATGGCTACACCTTC.